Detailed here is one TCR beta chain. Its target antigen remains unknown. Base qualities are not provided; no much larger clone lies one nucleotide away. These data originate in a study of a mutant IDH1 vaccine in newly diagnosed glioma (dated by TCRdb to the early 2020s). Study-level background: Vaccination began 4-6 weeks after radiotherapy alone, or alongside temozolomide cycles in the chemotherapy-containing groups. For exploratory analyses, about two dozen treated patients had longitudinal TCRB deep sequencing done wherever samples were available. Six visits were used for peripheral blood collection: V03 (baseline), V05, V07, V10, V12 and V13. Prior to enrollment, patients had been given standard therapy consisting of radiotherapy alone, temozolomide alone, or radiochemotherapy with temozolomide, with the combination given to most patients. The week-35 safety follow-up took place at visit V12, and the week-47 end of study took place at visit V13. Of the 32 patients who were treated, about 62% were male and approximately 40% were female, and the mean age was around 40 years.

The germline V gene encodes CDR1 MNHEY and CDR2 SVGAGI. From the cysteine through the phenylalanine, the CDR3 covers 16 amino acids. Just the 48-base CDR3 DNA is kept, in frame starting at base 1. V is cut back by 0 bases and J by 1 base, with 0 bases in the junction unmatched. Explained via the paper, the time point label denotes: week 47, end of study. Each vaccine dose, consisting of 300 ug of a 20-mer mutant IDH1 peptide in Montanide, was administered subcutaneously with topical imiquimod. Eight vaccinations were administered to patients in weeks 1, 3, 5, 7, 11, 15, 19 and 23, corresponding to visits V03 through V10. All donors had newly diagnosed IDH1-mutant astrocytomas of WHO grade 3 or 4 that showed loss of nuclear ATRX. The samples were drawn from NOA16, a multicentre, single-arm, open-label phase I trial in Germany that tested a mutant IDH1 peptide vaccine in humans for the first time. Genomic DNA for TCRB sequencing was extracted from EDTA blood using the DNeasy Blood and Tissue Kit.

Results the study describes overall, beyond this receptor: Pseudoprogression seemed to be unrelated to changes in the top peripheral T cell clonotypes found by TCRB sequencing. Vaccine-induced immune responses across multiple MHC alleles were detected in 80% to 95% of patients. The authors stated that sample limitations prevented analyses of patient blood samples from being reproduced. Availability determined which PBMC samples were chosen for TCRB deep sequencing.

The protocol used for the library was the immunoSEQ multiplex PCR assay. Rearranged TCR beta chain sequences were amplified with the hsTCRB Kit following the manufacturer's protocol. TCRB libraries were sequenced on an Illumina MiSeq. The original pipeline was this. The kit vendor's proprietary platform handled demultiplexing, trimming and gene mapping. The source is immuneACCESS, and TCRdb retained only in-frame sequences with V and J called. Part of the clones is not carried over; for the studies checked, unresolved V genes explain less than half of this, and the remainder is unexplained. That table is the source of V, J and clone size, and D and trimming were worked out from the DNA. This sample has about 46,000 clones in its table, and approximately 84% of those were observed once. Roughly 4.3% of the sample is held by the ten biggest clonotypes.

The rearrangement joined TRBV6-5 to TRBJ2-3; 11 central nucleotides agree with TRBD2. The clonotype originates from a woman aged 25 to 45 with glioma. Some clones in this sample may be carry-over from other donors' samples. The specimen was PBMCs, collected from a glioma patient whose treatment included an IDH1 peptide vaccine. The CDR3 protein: CASSYSGLAGTDTQYF. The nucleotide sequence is TGTGCCAGCAGTTACTCGGGACTAGCGGGCACAGATACGCAGTATTTT.